This T cell receptor beta chain derives from a study of blood T cells in healthy people across ages. The CDR3 totals 15 residues. The germline V and J ends were trimmed by 0 bases and 2 bases, with 13 bases remaining between them. The germline V gene has CDR1 DFQATT and CDR2 SNEGSKA (reference sequence). A second about 6 to 12 cycle PCR used barcoded and J-beta primers. TCRdb redid the calling of the 5' RACE reads with MiXCR, one entry per CDR3 protein. Among about 1.8 million distinct CDR3 sequences listed, 49% were seen once. This clonotype was counted once. This sequence was found in a woman between 35 and 50 years old in good health. Sequencing was performed on blood. The rearrangement joins TRBV20-1 to TRBJ2-5; D is perhaps TRBD1 or TRBD2 (5 bases each). CDR3 sequence (DNA): TGCAGTGCTAGAGATTTCCGGGACCAACAAGAGACCCAGTACTTC. Translating it yields CSARDFRDQQETQYF.